This T cell receptor (beta chain) was captured by sequencing in a study of OX40 agonist ivuxolimab in advanced cancers. Study in general: The drug used for patients, ivuxolimab, was an agonistic anti-OX40 (CD134) antibody. Patients enrolled in dose escalation were diagnosed with hepatocellular carcinoma, melanoma, renal cell or head and neck cancer.

Details on this clone: No antigen is known for it.

Blood got drawn at baseline, again on cycle 4 day 1, and then on cycle 7 day 1. The table came from immunoSEQ multiplex PCR; TCRdb's copy has only in-frame clones and leaves some out. The profile shows around 72,000 clones, around 87% of them singletons. Study-wide points: Expanded peripheral T-cell antigen specificity went undetermined.

The CDR3 consists of 13 residues. Germline V gives CDR1 SNHLY, CDR2 FYNNEI. The trim removed 6 bases at V and 6 bases at J, leaving 6 bases unmatched. The source is an adult with an advanced solid tumor such as melanoma, head and neck, liver or kidney cancer. Here the sequenced sample was CD4+ or CD8+ T cells sorted from blood, taken in a trial of the OX40 agonist ivuxolimab. The J gene is TRBJ1-1, the V gene TRBV2, with 8 bases lining up with TRBD1. As DNA, the CDR3 is TGTGCCAGCAGGACAGGGGTTGGCGCTGAAGCTTTCTTT. This sequence encodes CASRTGVGAEAFF.